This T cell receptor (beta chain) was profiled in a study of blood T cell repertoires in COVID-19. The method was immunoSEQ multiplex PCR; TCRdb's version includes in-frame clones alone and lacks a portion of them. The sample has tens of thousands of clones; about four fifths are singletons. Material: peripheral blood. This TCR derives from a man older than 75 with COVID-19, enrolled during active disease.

The CDR3 DNA follows: TGTGCCAGTAGTATAAGCGGGTATGCCACCGGGGAGCTGTTTTTT. Residues: CASSISGYATGELFF. The V and J genes are TRBV19 and TRBJ2-2, with D perhaps TRBD2 (6 bases). The CDR3 spans 15 residues. The V gene lost 2 bases and the J gene lost 4 bases, with 11 bases spanning the gap. The germline gives CDR1 LNHDA, CDR2 SQIVND (reference sequence).